Each of the 29 T cell receptor beta chains below was sequenced from the same sample in a study of blood T cell repertoires in COVID-19 (dated by TCRdb to between 2020 and 2021). The library was built by means of the immunoSEQ multiplex PCR assay. As stored in TCRdb, this immuneACCESS dataset retains in-frame rearrangements with V and J assigned. A fraction of the clones does not appear; measured against another copy, unresolved V genes explain less than half of the discrepancy, and the remainder lacks a known reason. Counted in this sample were roughly 67,000 clones; 93% of them appeared once. Approximately 2.9% of the sample is taken by the ten largest. The sample consisted of peripheral blood. Receptors were obtained from a man in his 70s with active COVID-19.

V gene TRBV7-2 combines with J gene TRBJ2-5; TRBD1 matches at 8 bases. This CDR3 is 15 amino acids long. Germline assignment: CDR1 SGHTA and CDR2 FQGNSA. V was clipped by 6 bases and J by 5 bases; unmatched bases: 11. CDR3 in DNA: TGTGCCAGCAGTTCAGATCTCCAGGGGGCCGAGACCCAGTACTTC. Amino acids: CASSSDLQGAETQYF.

This sequence joins TRBV18 and TRBJ2-5; 12 nucleotides align to TRBD1. CDR3 size: 15 residues. J was trimmed by 7 bases and V by 3 bases; bases with no gene match: 6. Germline V lookup: CDR1 KGHSH, CDR2 LQKENI. The CDR3 region has the DNA TGTGCCAGCTCACCGGGACAGGGGGCTCCCCGGACCCAGTACTTC. Its protein product is CASSPGQGAPRTQYF.

The rearrangement links TRBV7-2 to TRBJ2-4; D is unresolved. CDR1 and CDR2 (germline): SGHTA, FQGNSA. This CDR3 region has 16 residues. V lost 3 bases and J lost 0, with 12 bases in between. The CDR3 protein is CASSLLTSIAKNIQYF. CDR3 DNA: TGTGCCAGCAGCTTGCTAACCTCAATAGCCAAAAACATTCAGTACTTC.

This clone was seen only once. The chain employs TRBV19 and TRBJ2-2, with 11 bases identical to TRBD2. With 3 bases clipped from V and 0 bases from J, the junction kept 6 bases outside the gene matches. CDR3 length equals 18 residues. Germline-derived CDR1 and CDR2 are LNHDA and SQIVND (reference sequence). In DNA, the CDR3 is TGTGCCAGTAGTATCATGCCTAGCGGGGGGACGAACACCGGGGAGCTGTTTTTT. It yields the protein CASSIMPSGGTNTGELFF.

The gene calls are TRBV5-3 and TRBJ1-1; a possible D gene is TRBD1 (6 bases). TRBV5-3 is an ORF, and what it does is uncertain. Trimming removed 3 bases at V and 1 base at J, with 16 bases between. CDR3 length: 16 amino acids. The CDR3 sequence: CARSCGKDSPNTEAFF. In nucleotides, the CDR3 is TGTGCCAGAAGCTGTGGAAAGGACAGCCCGAACACTGAAGCTTTCTTT.

The chain is built from TRBV18 and TRBJ2-7; 8 nucleotides align to TRBD1. Germline CDR1 and CDR2: KGHSH and LQKENI. CDR3 length equals 15 residues. V shed 4 bases and J 5 bases; nucleotides not matched to a gene: 10. CDR3 protein: CASSQWTGPADEQYF. The CDR3 nucleotides are TGTGCCAGCTCACAGTGGACAGGGCCGGCCGACGAGCAGTACTTC.

The chain recombines TRBV7-2 with TRBJ2-7, with 9 positions matching TRBD2. Germline V gene lookup returns CDR1 SGHTA and CDR2 FQGNSA. The CDR3 has 14 amino acids. J lost 4 bases, V lost 6 bases, and 7 bases had no gene match. Here the CDR3 reads CASRSGLAVYEQYF. For the CDR3, the DNA is TGTGCCAGCAGATCGGGACTAGCCGTTTACGAGCAGTACTTC. The full variable domain, with the rest looked up from reference TRBV7-2 and TRBJ2-7, is GAGVSQSPSNKVTEKGKDVELRCDPISGHTALYWYRQSLGQGLEFLIYFQGNSAPDKSGLPSDRFSAERTGGSVSTLTIQRTQQEDSAVYLCASRSGLAVYEQYFGPGTRLTVT.

CDR3 coding DNA: TGTGCCAGTAGTAGGTACCTTGGGACAGGGAATTCACCCCTCCACTTT. As protein: CASSRYLGTGNSPLHF. The chain joins TRBV19 to TRBJ1-6; 9 nucleotides match TRBD1. With 4 bases clipped from V and 7 bases from J, the junction kept 8 bases outside the gene matches. The CDR3 is 16 amino acids. The germline gives CDR1 LNHDA, CDR2 SQIVND (reference sequence). The whole variable domain, remainder taken from reference TRBV19 and TRBJ1-6, is DGGITQSPKYLFRKEGQNVTLSCEQNLNHDAMYWYRQDPGQGLRLIYYSQIVNDFQKGDIAEGYSVSREKKESFPLTVTSAQKNPTAFYLCASSRYLGTGNSPLHFGNGTRLTVT.

This clone was observed once. CDR3 amino acids: CASSLRVSPEQYF. The CDR3 DNA sequence: TGTGCCAGCAGTTTACGGGTGAGCCCCGAGCAGTACTTC. V and J are TRBV27 and TRBJ2-7; no reliable D call. Deletions cut 2 bases from V and 6 bases from J, with 11 bases between. Germline values: CDR1 MNHEY, CDR2 SMNVEV (reference sequence). The CDR3 length is 13 residues.

The V gene is TRBV28, the J gene TRBJ1-1, with 7 bases matching TRBD1. With 2 bases clipped from V and 10 bases from J, the junction kept 13 bases outside the gene matches. This CDR3 comprises 15 residues. CDR1 is MDHEN, CDR2 SYDVKM, per germline. Written as DNA, the CDR3 is TGTGCCAGCAGTTTAACCGGACAGGCCCCCCGGCGAGCTTTCTTT. Translation: CASSLTGQAPRRAFF.

The gene calls are TRBV5-4 and TRBJ2-5, with 7 bases matching TRBD1. This CDR3 is built from 17 residues. The V gene's germline CDR1 is SGHNT and CDR2 YYREEE (reference sequence). V gave up 4 bases and J gave up 4 bases; unmatched junction bases: 16. This CDR3 is CASSNGQVKLIGETQYF. The CDR3 region has the DNA TGTGCCAGCAGCAATGGACAGGTTAAATTGATCGGAGAGACCCAGTACTTC.

This CDR3 reads CASSLGLTNTGELFF. The DNA of the CDR3 is TGCGCCAGCAGCTTGGGGCTGACGAACACCGGGGAGCTGTTTTTT. The chain carries TRBV5-1 and TRBJ2-2, with D unresolved. Germline V gene lookup returns CDR1 SGHRS and CDR2 YFSETQ. V dropped 0 bases and J dropped 0 bases, with 6 bases sitting between them. The CDR3 is made up of 15 amino acids.

This chain joins TRBV2 and TRBJ1-6, with 9 bases aligning to TRBD1. CDR3 length: 14 amino acids. Trimming took 11 bases from V and 10 from J; bases not matched to a gene: 12. Germline V gene data show CDR1 as SNHLY and CDR2 as FYNNEI. The CDR3 sequence is CASRDRVGGSPLHF. The CDR3 bases are TGTGCCTCCCGGGACAGGGTGGGAGGATCACCCCTCCACTTT.

The chain combines TRBV11-3 with TRBJ1-3, with a possible D match to TRBD1 (5 bases). This CDR3 contains 17 residues. The germline V and J ends were trimmed by 2 bases and 1 base, with 15 bases remaining between them. CDR1 SGHNT and CDR2 YENEEA come from the germline V gene. The CDR3 region has the DNA TGTGCCAGCAGCTTAAGGCTTGTCAGGGCTTCTGGAAACACCATATATTTT. This gives the protein CASSLRLVRASGNTIYF. The complete variable domain, with remaining parts taken from reference TRBV11-3 and TRBJ1-3, reads EAGVVQSPRYKIIEKKQPVAFWCNPISGHNTLYWYLQNLGQGPELLIRYENEEAVDDSQLPKDRFSAERLKGVDSTLKIQPAELGDSAVYLCASSLRLVRASGNTIYFGEGSWLTVV.

V usage is TRBV18 and J usage is TRBJ1-1; 7 bases are a match to TRBD1. Losses at the gene ends were 0 bases for V and 0 bases for J; bases not matched to a gene: 7. Germline loops: CDR1 KGHSH, CDR2 LQKENI. The CDR3 is 17 residues long. CDR3 amino acids: CASSPPEGTAVNTEAFF. In DNA form, the CDR3 reads TGTGCCAGCTCACCACCCGAAGGGACAGCTGTGAACACTGAAGCTTTCTTT.

The chain employs TRBV6-5 and TRBJ2-3; the match to TRBD2 covers 7 bases. Germline V gene sequence: CDR1 MNHEY, CDR2 SVGAGI. The CDR3 extends over 13 amino acids. CDR3 nucleotide sequence: TGTGCTACCACGCGGGGGATCACAGATACGCAGTATTTT. Amino acids: CATTRGITDTQYF.

The rearrangement links TRBV6-2 or TRBV6-3 to TRBJ1-2; tentative D call: TRBD1 (5 bases). Trimming stripped 2 bases from V and 3 bases from J, with 13 bases between. The germline CDR1 and CDR2 sequences are MNHEY and SVGEGT. The CDR3 covers 15 residues. CDR3 bases: TGTGCCAGCAGTTACGACAGATGGGCGGACTATGGCTACACCTTC. Residues: CASSYDRWADYGYTF.

This chain uses TRBV5-6 with TRBJ2-7, with 8 bases aligning to TRBD2. V was pared by 4 bases and J by 2 bases, with 2 bases of the junction left unmatched. Germline lookup yields CDR1 SGHDT and CDR2 YYEEEE. The CDR3 spans 13 residues. The CDR3 DNA follows: TGTGCCAGCAGCCCGGGACTAGCCTACGAGCAGTACTTC. It is translated as CASSPGLAYEQYF. Supplemented by reference TRBV5-6 and TRBJ2-7, the full variable domain reads DAGVTQSPTHLIKTRGQQVTLRCSPKSGHDTVSWYQQALGQGPQFIFQYYEEEERQRGNFPDRFSGHQFPNYSSELNVNALLLGDSALYLCASSPGLAYEQYFGPGTRLTVT.

The V call is TRBV7-2, the J call TRBJ2-7, with 7 bases matching TRBD1. Trimming at V came to 0 bases and at J to 0 bases, leaving 5 bases not matched to a gene. Germline V CDR1 and CDR2: SGHTA, FQGNSA. The CDR3 sequence is 16 residues long. This chain's CDR3 is CASSLAGDRLSYEQYF. CDR3 DNA sequence: TGTGCCAGCAGCTTAGCTGGGGACAGACTCTCCTACGAGCAGTACTTC.

The V and J genes are TRBV5-1 and TRBJ2-5, with TRBD1 matching 7 bases. The CDR3 is made up of 14 amino acids. CDR1 and CDR2 (germline): SGHRS, YFSETQ. J gave up 4 bases and V 6 bases, and 9 bases lay outside the gene matches. The DNA of the CDR3 is TGCGCCAGCACGCAAGCGACAGGGTTAGAGACCCAGTACTTC. Residues: CASTQATGLETQYF.

The chain uses TRBV28 and TRBJ1-5; 7 bases align to TRBD1. V trimming: 6 bases; J trimming: 0 bases; junction bases outside the gene matches: 5. The germline V gene encodes CDR1 MDHEN and CDR2 SYDVKM. There are 15 residues in the CDR3. The CDR3: CASRATGISNQPQHF. The CDR3 nucleotides are TGTGCCAGCAGGGCGACAGGGATTAGCAATCAGCCCCAGCATTTT.

The chain combines TRBV19 with TRBJ1-5; D is unresolved. The V and J ends lost 5 bases and 1 base respectively, with 6 bases between them. This CDR3 region has 13 residues. Germline V gene lookup returns CDR1 LNHDA and CDR2 SQIVND (reference sequence). The CDR3, as DNA: TGTGCCAGTAGTGCCGGGAGCAATCAGCCCCAGCATTTT. This sequence encodes CASSAGSNQPQHF.

The chain is built from TRBV5-4 and TRBJ1-2, with TRBD1 matching over 7 bases. The CDR3 covers 13 residues. V shed 4 bases, J shed 4 bases, and the junction held 4 bases outside the gene matches. CDR1 and CDR2 (germline): SGHNT, YYREEE (reference sequence). The CDR3 spells CASSQGQTYGYTF. CDR3 sequence (DNA): TGTGCCAGCAGCCAGGGACAGACCTATGGCTACACCTTC.

The chain uses TRBV5-6 and TRBJ2-5, with TRBD2 matching 14 bases. CDR3 length: 18 amino acids. Germline values: CDR1 SGHDT, CDR2 YYEEEE. V lost 4 bases to trimming and J lost 3 bases; unmatched junction nucleotides: 11. The CDR3 spells CASSLHGGLAGGKETQYF. The CDR3 DNA follows: TGTGCCAGCAGCCTCCACGGAGGACTAGCGGGGGGAAAAGAGACCCAGTACTTC.

V and J are TRBV7-9 and TRBJ2-5; D possibly corresponds to TRBD1 (5 bases). CDR1 is SEHNR, CDR2 FQNEAQ, per germline (reference sequence). Trimming removed 5 bases at V and 1 base at J, with 11 bases between. This CDR3 spans 14 amino acids. The CDR3 loop reads CASSQQGFQETQYF. CDR3 nucleotide sequence: TGTGCCAGCAGCCAGCAGGGATTCCAAGAGACCCAGTACTTC.

The chain couples TRBV6-5 to TRBJ2-5, with 9 bases fitting TRBD1. The CDR3 sequence is 15 residues long. Germline CDR1 and CDR2: MNHEY and SVGAGI. V trimming: 7 bases; J trimming: 4 bases; junction bases outside the gene matches: 10. CDR3 sequence (DNA): TGTGCCAGCATCGAGGACAGGGGTTTATCAGAGACCCAGTACTTC. It translates to CASIEDRGLSETQYF.

This rearrangement joins TRBV5-1 to TRBJ2-1; 10 nucleotides agree with TRBD2. Germline trimming cut 4 bases from V and 6 bases from J; bases unmatched to any gene: 4. Germline V gene sequence: CDR1 SGHRS, CDR2 YFSETQ. The CDR3 loop spans 14 amino acids. The CDR3 sequence is CASSGAGGVNEQFF. The DNA of the CDR3 is TGCGCCAGCAGCGGAGCGGGGGGGGTCAATGAGCAGTTCTTC.

This chain uses TRBV19 with TRBJ2-7, with D unresolved. This CDR3 has 14 amino acids. Trimming took off 3 bases at V and 3 bases at J, with 12 bases between the two ends. CDR1 and CDR2 (germline): LNHDA, SQIVND (reference sequence). CDR3 sequence: CASSIPRLIYEQYV. The CDR3 nucleotides read TGTGCCAGTAGTATTCCCAGACTGATCTACGAGCAGTACGTC.

This clone has only one observation. The CDR3 reads CASSERGGITDTQYF. The CDR3 DNA follows: TGTGCCAGCAGTGAACGGGGGGGGATCACAGATACGCAGTATTTT. The chain joins TRBV6-4 to TRBJ2-3; 8 bases fit TRBD2. The CDR3 has 15 amino acids. The V and J ends lost 3 bases and 2 bases, in that order; junction bases with no gene match: 4. CDR1 MRHNA and CDR2 SNTAGT come from the germline V gene.